Presented here are 5 T cell receptor beta chains from one specimen sequenced in a study of shared clonotypes between healthy human individuals (dated by TCRdb to 2020 to 2021). The protocol used for the library was the immunoSEQ multiplex PCR assay. TCRdb mirrors the immuneACCESS table, restricted to in-frame sequences. Some clones are absent from its copies; in checked studies, under half trace to an unresolved V gene, and the reason for the others is unknown. In this sample the table shows 1.5 million to 2.5 million clones, 85% to 95% of which occur a single time. Roughly 1% of the sample is taken by the ten largest. CD8 naive samples consisted of CD45RO-negative cells that were positively selected for CCR7, yielding a CD45RA+CCR7+ population without TemRA cells. The specimen sequenced was naive CD8+ T cells sorted from blood. What this sample's cell subset or site label stands for: CD45RA+CCR7+. The origin of the receptors is a man between 18 and 35 years old in good health.

J is TRBJ2-7 and V is TRBV10-3, with 7 bases matching TRBD1. CDR3 length equals 18 residues. Germline lookup yields CDR1 ENHRY and CDR2 SYGVKD. V gave up 6 bases and J gave up 5 bases; unmatched junction bases: 22. This chain's CDR3 is CAISLDGRTGQSWNEQYF. CDR3 DNA sequence: TGTGCCATCAGCCTAGACGGAAGGACAGGCCAGAGCTGGAACGAGCAGTACTTC.

V and J are TRBV28 and TRBJ1-1, with TRBD1 matching 8 bases. This CDR3 spans 14 amino acids. Per germline, CDR1 MDHEN and CDR2 SYDVKM. V shed 5 bases and J 6 bases; nucleotides not matched to a gene: 8. The CDR3 reads CASSTGTGRAEAFF. In nucleotides, the CDR3 is TGTGCCAGCAGTACCGGGACAGGAAGGGCTGAAGCTTTCTTT.

This clone was seen only once. A much larger clone sits a single nucleotide away, making a read error possible. This chain joins TRBV6-5 and TRBJ2-7; D remains unclear. The V gene lost 5 bases and the J gene lost 2 bases, with 4 bases spanning the gap. In germline, CDR1 is MNHEY, CDR2 SVGAGI. The CDR3 runs 11 residues. For the CDR3, the DNA is TGTGCCAGCAGTGACACCTACGAGCAGTACTTC. This gives the protein CASSDTYEQYF.

The chain couples TRBV4-1 to TRBJ2-2, with 10 bases aligning to TRBD2. With 2 bases clipped from V and 4 bases from J, the junction kept 7 bases outside the gene matches. Germline V gives CDR1 MGHRA, CDR2 YSYEKL. The CDR3 runs 17 residues. CDR3 in DNA: TGCGCCAGCAGCCAAAACCAGCGGGGGGGCCTCACCGGGGAGCTGTTTTTT. Translating gives CASSQNQRGGLTGELFF.

This clone was counted a single time. V usage is TRBV5-6 and J usage is TRBJ2-3; D uncertain. V lost 2 bases and J lost 5, with 9 bases in between. CDR1 and CDR2 from the germline V gene are SGHDT and YYEEEE. The CDR3 spans 13 residues. The chain's CDR3 is CASSFELLDTQYF. The CDR3, as DNA: TGTGCCAGCAGCTTCGAACTTTTAGATACGCAGTATTTT. Variable domain in full (rest from reference TRBV5-6 and TRBJ2-3): DAGVTQSPTHLIKTRGQQVTLRCSPKSGHDTVSWYQQALGQGPQFIFQYYEEEERQRGNFPDRFSGHQFPNYSSELNVNALLLGDSALYLCASSFELLDTQYFGPGTRLTVL.